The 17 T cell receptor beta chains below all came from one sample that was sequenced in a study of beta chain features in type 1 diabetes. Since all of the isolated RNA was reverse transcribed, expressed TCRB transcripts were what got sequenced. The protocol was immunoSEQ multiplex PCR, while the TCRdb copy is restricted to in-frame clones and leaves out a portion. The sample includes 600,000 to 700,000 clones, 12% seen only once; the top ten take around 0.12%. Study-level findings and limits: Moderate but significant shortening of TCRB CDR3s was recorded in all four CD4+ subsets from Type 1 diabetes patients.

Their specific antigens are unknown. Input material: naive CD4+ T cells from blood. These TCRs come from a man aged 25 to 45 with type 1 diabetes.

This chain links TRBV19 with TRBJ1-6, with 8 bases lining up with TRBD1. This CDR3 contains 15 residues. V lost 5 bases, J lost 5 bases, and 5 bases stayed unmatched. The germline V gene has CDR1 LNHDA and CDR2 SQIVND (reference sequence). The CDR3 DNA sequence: TGTGCCAGTAGTGGAGGGACAGGCCATAATTCACCCCTCCACTTT. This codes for CASSGGTGHNSPLHF.

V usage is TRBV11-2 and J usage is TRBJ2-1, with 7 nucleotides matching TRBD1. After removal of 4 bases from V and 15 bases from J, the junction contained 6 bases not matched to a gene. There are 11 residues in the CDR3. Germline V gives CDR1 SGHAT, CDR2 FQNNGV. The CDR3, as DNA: TGTGCCAGCAGCTATCGACAGGGTCGGTTCTTC. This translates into CASSYRQGRFF.

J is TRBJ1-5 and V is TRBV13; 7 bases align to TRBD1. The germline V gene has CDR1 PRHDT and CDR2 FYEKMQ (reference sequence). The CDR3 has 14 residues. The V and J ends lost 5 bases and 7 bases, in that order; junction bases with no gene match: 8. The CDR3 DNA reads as TGTGCCAGCAGCCTACGGGACAGTAGACAGCCCCAGCATTTT. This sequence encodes CASSLRDSRQPQHF.

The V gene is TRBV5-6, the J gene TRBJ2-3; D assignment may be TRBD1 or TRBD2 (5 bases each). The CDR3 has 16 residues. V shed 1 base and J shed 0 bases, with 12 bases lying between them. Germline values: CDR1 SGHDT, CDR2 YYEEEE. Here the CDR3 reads CASSLRGVSSTDTQYF. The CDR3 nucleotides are TGTGCCAGCAGCTTGAGAGGGGTCTCTAGCACAGATACGCAGTATTTT.

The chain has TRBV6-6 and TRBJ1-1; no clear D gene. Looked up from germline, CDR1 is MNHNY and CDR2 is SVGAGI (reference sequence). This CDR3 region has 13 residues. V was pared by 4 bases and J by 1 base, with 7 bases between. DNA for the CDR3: TGTGCCAGCAGTTCCGGCACGAACACTGAAGCTTTCTTT. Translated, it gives CASSSGTNTEAFF.

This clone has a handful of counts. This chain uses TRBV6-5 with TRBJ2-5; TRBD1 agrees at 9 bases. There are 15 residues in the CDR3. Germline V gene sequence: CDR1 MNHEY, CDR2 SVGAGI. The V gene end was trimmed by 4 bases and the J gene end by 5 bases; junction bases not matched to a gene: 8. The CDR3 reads CASSSTDRGWETQYF. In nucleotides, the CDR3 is TGTGCCAGCAGTTCCACTGACAGGGGGTGGGAGACCCAGTACTTC.

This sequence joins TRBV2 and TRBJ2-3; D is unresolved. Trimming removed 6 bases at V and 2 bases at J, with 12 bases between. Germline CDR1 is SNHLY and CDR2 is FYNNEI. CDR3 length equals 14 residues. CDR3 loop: CASRTGGDTDTQYF. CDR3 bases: TGTGCCAGCAGGACGGGCGGCGACACAGATACGCAGTATTTT.

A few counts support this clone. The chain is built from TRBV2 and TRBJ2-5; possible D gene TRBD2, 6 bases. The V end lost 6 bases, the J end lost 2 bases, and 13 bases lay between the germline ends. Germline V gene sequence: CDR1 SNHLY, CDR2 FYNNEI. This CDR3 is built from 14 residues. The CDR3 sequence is CASRRRVQQETQYF. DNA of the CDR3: TGTGCCAGCAGGAGGAGGGTCCAACAAGAGACCCAGTACTTC.

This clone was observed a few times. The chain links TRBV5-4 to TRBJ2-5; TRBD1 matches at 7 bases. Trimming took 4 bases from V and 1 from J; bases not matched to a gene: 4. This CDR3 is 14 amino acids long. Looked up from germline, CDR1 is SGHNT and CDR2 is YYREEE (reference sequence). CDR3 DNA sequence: TGTGCCAGCAGCAGAACAGGGGCCCAAGAGACCCAGTACTTC. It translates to CASSRTGAQETQYF.

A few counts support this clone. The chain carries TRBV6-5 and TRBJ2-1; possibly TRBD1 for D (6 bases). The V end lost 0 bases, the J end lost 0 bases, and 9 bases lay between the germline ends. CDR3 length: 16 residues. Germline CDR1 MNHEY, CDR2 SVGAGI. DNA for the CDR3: TGTGCCAGCAGTTACTCCGGACAGAGCTCCTACAATGAGCAGTTCTTC. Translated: CASSYSGQSSYNEQFF.

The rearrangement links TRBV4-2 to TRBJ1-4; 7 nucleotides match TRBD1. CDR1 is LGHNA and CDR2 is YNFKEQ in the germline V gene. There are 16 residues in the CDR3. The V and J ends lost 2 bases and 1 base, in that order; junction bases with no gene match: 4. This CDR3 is CASSQSGDRTNEKLFF. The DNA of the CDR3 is TGTGCCAGCAGCCAATCTGGGGACAGAACTAATGAAAAACTGTTTTTT.

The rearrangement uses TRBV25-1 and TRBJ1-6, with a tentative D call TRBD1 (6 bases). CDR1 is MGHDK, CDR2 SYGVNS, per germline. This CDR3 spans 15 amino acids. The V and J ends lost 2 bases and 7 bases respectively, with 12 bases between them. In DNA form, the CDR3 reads TGTGCCAGCAGTGAAGACACAGGGACGAATTCACCCCTCCACTTT. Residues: CASSEDTGTNSPLHF.

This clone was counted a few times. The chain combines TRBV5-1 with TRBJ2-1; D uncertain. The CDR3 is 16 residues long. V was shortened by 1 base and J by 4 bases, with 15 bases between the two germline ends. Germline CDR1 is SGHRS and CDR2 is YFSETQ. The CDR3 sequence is CASSLRAGRIYNEQFF. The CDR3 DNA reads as TGCGCCAGCAGCTTGCGGGCCGGTAGGATATACAATGAGCAGTTCTTC.

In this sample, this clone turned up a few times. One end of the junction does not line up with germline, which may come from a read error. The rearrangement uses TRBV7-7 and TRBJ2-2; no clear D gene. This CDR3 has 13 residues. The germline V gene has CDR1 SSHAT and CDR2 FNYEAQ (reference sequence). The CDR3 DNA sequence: TGTGCTAGCAGCCCTCATGCCACCGGGGAGCTGTTTTTT. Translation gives CASSPHATGELFF. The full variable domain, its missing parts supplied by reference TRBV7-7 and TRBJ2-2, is GAGVSQSPRYKVTKRGQDVTLRCDPISSHATLYWYQQALGQGPEFLTYFNYEAQPDKSGLPSDRFSAERPEGSISTLTIQRTEQRDSAMYRCASSPHATGELFFGEGSRLTVL.

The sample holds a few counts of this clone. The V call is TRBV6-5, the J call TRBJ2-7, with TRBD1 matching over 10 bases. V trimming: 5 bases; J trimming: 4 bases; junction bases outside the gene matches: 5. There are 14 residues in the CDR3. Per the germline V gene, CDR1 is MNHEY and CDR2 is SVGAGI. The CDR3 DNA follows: TGTGCCAGCAGTCCCCGACAGGGGGCTTACGAGCAGTACTTC. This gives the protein CASSPRQGAYEQYF.

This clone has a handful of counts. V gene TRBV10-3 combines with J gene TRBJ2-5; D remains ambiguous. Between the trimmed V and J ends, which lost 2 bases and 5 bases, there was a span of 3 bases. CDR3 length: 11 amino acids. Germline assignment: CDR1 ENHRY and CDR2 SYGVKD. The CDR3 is CAISEMETQYF. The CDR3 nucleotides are TGTGCCATCAGTGAGATGGAGACCCAGTACTTC.

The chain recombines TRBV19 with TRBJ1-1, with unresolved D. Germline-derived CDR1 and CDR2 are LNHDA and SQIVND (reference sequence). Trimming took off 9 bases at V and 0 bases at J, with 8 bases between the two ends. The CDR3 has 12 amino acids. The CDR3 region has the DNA TGTGCCAGATTGGCTGTGAACACTGAAGCTTTCTTT. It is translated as CARLAVNTEAFF.